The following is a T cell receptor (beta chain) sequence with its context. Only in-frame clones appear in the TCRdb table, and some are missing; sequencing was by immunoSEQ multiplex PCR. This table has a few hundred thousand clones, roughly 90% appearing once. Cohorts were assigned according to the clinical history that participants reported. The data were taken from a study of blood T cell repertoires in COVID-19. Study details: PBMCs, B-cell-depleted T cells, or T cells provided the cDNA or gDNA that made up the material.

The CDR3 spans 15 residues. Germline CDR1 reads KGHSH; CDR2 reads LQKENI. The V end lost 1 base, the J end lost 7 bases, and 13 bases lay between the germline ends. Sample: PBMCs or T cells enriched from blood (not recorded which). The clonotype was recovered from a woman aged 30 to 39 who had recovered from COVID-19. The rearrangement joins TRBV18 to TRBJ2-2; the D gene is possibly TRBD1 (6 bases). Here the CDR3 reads CASSPQFYRDGELFF. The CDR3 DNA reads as TGTGCCAGCTCACCACAATTCTACAGGGACGGGGAGCTGTTTTTT.